This T cell receptor beta chain is drawn from a study of CD8 T cells in Susac syndrome. Between the trimmed V and J ends, which lost 0 bases and 3 bases, there was a span of 15 bases. There are 15 residues in the CDR3. Per the germline V gene, CDR1 is DFQATT and CDR2 is SNEGSKA (reference sequence). The study sequenced TCR beta in blood CD8+ and CD4+ T cells. Patients with stable or active relapsing-remitting disease, all of them treatment-naive, made up the multiple sclerosis controls. Negative isolation was used for CD8+ and CD4+ T cells and FACS enrichment for TEMRA cells. Random hexamers were used to reverse transcribe the RNA input (about 0.5 to 1 ug). A multiplex approach, immunoSEQ multiplex PCR, amplified TCR beta CDR3 across 54 Vbeta and 13 Jbeta. Via MiXCR, TCRdb re-called the immunoSEQ multiplex PCR reads, giving one row per CDR3 protein. The table lists about 300,000 distinct CDR3 sequences, 92% of them singletons.

The sequence was collected from a human donor with multiple sclerosis. Input material: CD4+ T cells from PBMCs. This rearrangement joins TRBV20-1 to TRBJ2-7, with D perhaps matching TRBD2 (6 bases). CDR3 nucleotide sequence: TGCAGTGCTAGAGATGCCGGGGGTCCATACTACGAGCAGTACTTC. Translated, it gives CSARDAGGPYYEQYF.